The rows below give T cell receptor beta chains drawn from one sample of a study of cytomegalovirus exposure and HLA in healthy donors. Clones were read by immunoSEQ multiplex PCR, and TCRdb kept only the in-frame ones, dropping some. Among tens of thousands of clones, more than 70% were seen once, and the ten largest hold less than 7%. The sample consisted of PBMCs. These receptors originate from a male donor in good health and CMV-seronegative. Both conserved end residues are part of each CDR3. Each record gives: V gene, J gene, CDR3 protein.

v_call: TRBV27; j_call: TRBJ1-2; cdr3_aa: CASSFSAAKDYGYTF
v_call: TRBV11-2; j_call: TRBJ2-3; cdr3_aa: CASSLDGGQDTQYF
v_call: TRBV30; j_call: TRBJ2-2; cdr3_aa: CAWSPITGELFF
v_call: TRBV25-1; j_call: TRBJ2-1; cdr3_aa: CASIDFYNEQFF
v_call: TRBV9; j_call: TRBJ1-2; cdr3_aa: CASSVAGRVDGYTF
v_call: TRBV6-5; j_call: TRBJ2-3; cdr3_aa: CASSLRSGTGLDTQYF
v_call: TRBV7-9; j_call: TRBJ2-1; cdr3_aa: CASSLSLSLSNEQFF
v_call: TRBV2; j_call: TRBJ2-2; cdr3_aa: CASKAGLNTGELFF
v_call: TRBV9; j_call: TRBJ2-1; cdr3_aa: CASSVAIGGQFF
v_call: TRBV7-3; j_call: TRBJ2-1; cdr3_aa: CASSSLTSGGADEQFF
v_call: TRBV30; j_call: TRBJ1-6; cdr3_aa: CAWSVGGSSPLHF